This TCR beta chain was documented in a study of beta chain features in type 1 diabetes. On the study more broadly: The number of sorted cells examined across all samples was some 100 million.

The germline V gene has CDR1 SGHNT and CDR2 YYREEE (reference sequence). Between the trimmed V and J ends, which lost 4 bases and 2 bases, there was a span of 18 bases. The CDR3 is 16 residues long. Reverse transcription of all isolated RNA meant that expressed TCRB transcripts were sequenced. Sequencing used immunoSEQ multiplex PCR; TCRdb keeps in-frame clones, though not all of them. The sample has about 340,000 clones, around 9% seen once. Study-wide findings and caveats: Whether HLA type affects TCRB rearrangement stayed undetermined in the present work. In every one of the four CD4+ subsets, TCRB CDR3s were moderately but significantly shorter in Type 1 diabetes patients.

Concerning this clone: The antigen is undetermined.

The gene calls are TRBV5-4 and TRBJ2-5, with a possible D match to TRBD2 (7 bases). This sequence originates from a man between 25 and 39 years old with type 1 diabetes. Sequencing was carried out using central memory CD4+ T cells from blood. The CDR3 bases are TGTGCCAGCAGCCGAGAGGGGGGGGGACTACAAGAGACCCAGTACTTC. This gives the protein CASSREGGGLQETQYF.